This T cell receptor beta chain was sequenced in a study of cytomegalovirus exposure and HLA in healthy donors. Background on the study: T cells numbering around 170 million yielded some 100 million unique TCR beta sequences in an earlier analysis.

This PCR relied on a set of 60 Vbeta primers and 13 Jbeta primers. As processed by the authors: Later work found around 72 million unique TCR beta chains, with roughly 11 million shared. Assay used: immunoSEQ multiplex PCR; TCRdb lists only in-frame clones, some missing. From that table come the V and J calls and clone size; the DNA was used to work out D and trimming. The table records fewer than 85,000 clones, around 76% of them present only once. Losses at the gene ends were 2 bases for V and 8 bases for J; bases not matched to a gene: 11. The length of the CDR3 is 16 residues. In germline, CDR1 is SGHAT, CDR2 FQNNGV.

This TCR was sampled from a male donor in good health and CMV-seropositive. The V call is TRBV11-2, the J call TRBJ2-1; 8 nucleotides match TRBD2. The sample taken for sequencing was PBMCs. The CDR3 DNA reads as TGTGCCAGCAGCTTAATTCTCCGAGCGGGAGCTCATGAGCAGTTCTTC. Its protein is CASSLILRAGAHEQFF. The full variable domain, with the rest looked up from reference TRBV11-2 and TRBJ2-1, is EAGVAQSPRYKIIEKRQSVAFWCNPISGHATLYWYQQILGQGPKLLIQFQNNGVVDDSQLPKDRFSAERLKGVDSTLKIQPAKLEDSAVYLCASSLILRAGAHEQFFGPGTRLTVL.